This is a list of T cell receptor beta chains from one sample in a study of T cells in pancreatic ductal adenocarcinoma. Produced via immunoSEQ multiplex PCR; TCRdb's table is partial and in-frame only. The sample holds 100,000 or so clones, about 96% seen once. Sequences were obtained from PBMCs. These receptors came from a human donor with pancreatic ductal adenocarcinoma. CDR3s include the opening cysteine and the closing phenylalanine or tryptophan. A D gene is named only where the DNA matches it firmly. Clone size is stated in some rows and not others, as once, few, many or a class when expanded.

j_call clone_size v_call d_call cdr3_aa cdr3_nt
TRBJ2-3 NA TRBV5-6 NA CASSLVFGDTQYF TGTGCCAGCAGCTTGGTTTTCGGGGATACGCAGTATTTT
TRBJ1-1 NA TRBV30 NA CAWSVYPGWNTEAFF TGTGCCTGGAGTGTATACCCAGGGTGGAACACTGAAGCTTTCTTT
TRBJ1-5 NA TRBV12-5 NA CASGEGSQPQHF TGTGCTAGTGGGGAAGGGAGTCAGCCCCAGCATTTT
TRBJ2-7 NA TRBV5-1 NA CASTCLSALVLNEQYF TGCGCCAGCACTTGCCTCTCCGCTCTAGTCCTGAACGAGCAGTACTTC
TRBJ2-7 NA TRBV7-2 NA CASSPDGFFSYEQYF TGTGCCAGCAGCCCCGACGGGTTTTTCTCCTACGAGCAGTACTTC
TRBJ2-5 NA TRBV28 TRBD1 CASAGTANNQETQYF TGTGCCAGCGCCGGGACAGCAAACAATCAAGAGACCCAGTACTTC
TRBJ1-3 NA TRBV11-2 TRBD1 CASSFTGGAGGNTIYF TGTGCCAGCAGCTTCACAGGGGGCGCAGGTGGAAACACCATATATTTT
TRBJ2-7 NA TRBV4-1 TRBD1 CASSHPGQGAEEQYF TGCGCCAGCAGCCACCCGGGACAGGGGGCTGAGGAGCAGTACTTC
TRBJ2-2 NA TRBV18 NA CASSPRTGHDTGELFF TGTGCCAGCTCACCGCGTACGGGACATGACACCGGGGAGCTGTTTTTT
TRBJ2-1 NA TRBV18 NA CASSPPRYNEQFF TGTGCCAGCTCACCACCTAGATACAATGAGCAGTTCTTC
TRBJ2-3 once TRBV7-6 NA CASSPYSPGGNTQYF TGTGCCAGCAGCCCGTATTCCCCCGGGGGAAATACGCAGTATTTT
TRBJ2-7 NA TRBV6-5 TRBD1 CASSYEAGQGPYEQYF TGTGCCAGCAGTTACGAAGCGGGACAGGGACCTTACGAGCAGTACTTC
TRBJ2-2 NA TRBV9 TRBD2 CASRPPGLEHTGELFF TGTGCCAGCAGACCCCCCGGACTAGAGCACACCGGGGAGCTGTTTTTT
TRBJ2-5 NA TRBV4-1 TRBD1 CASSQVGTGMETQYF TGCGCCAGCAGCCAAGTGGGGACAGGGATGGAGACCCAGTACTTC
TRBJ2-2 NA TRBV7-3 NA CASSSQLGQELFF TGTGCCAGCAGCTCCCAACTAGGTCAGGAGCTGTTTTTT
TRBJ2-7 NA TRBV27 NA CASSFRGAGSYEQYF TGTGCCAGCAGTTTTCGGGGGGCGGGCTCCTACGAGCAGTACTTC
TRBJ1-4 NA TRBV9 TRBD1 CASSVGGAGGSEKLFF TGTGCCAGCAGCGTAGGTGGGGCAGGGGGATCGGAAAAACTGTTTTTT
TRBJ1-4 NA TRBV11-2 NA CASSFGGTNEKLFF TGTGCCAGCAGCTTTGGGGGGACTAATGAAAAACTGTTTTTT
TRBJ2-1 NA TRBV9 NA CASSVGRGYNEQFF TGTGCCAGCAGCGTAGGAAGGGGGTACAATGAGCAGTTCTTC
TRBJ2-2 NA TRBV29-1 TRBD1 CSVARDRSTGELFF TGCAGCGTTGCCCGGGACAGGTCAACCGGGGAGCTGTTTTTT
TRBJ2-7 NA TRBV9 NA CASSVGPGQGSSEQYF TGTGCCAGCAGCGTAGGCCCGGGGCAGGGGTCCAGCGAGCAGTACTTC
TRBJ2-7 NA TRBV11-2 NA CASSSAYEQYF TGTGCCAGCAGCTCCGCCTACGAGCAGTACTTC
TRBJ1-2 NA TRBV7-2 NA CASSPDGSHEGYTF TGTGCCAGCAGCCCCGACGGGTCGCACGAGGGCTACACCTTC
TRBJ1-5 NA TRBV18 NA CASSPSTGGGNQPQHF TGTGCCAGCTCACCCTCAACGGGGGGCGGGAATCAGCCCCAGCATTTT
TRBJ1-4 NA TRBV6-1 TRBD1 CASSSDRTNEKLFF TGTGCCAGCAGTTCGGACAGGACTAATGAAAAACTGTTTTTT
TRBJ2-3 NA TRBV15 TRBD1 CATGRGRVDTQYF TGTGCCACCGGCAGGGGGCGCGTAGATACGCAGTATTTT
TRBJ2-5 NA TRBV18 NA CASSPDRKTQYF TGTGCCAGCTCACCAGACAGAAAGACCCAGTACTTC
TRBJ2-1 NA TRBV5-1 NA CASSLIGTPNEQFF TGCGCCAGCAGCTTGATCGGGACTCCGAATGAGCAGTTCTTC
TRBJ2-7 NA TRBV6-5 TRBD2 CASSLSGSGYEQYF TGTGCCAGCAGTCTAAGCGGGAGTGGTTACGAGCAGTACTTC
TRBJ2-7 NA TRBV18 NA CASSPGTGIREQYF TGTGCCAGCTCACCAGGGACTGGGATTCGCGAGCAGTACTTC
TRBJ2-2 NA TRBV13 TRBD2 CASSLGRGGRVGNTGELFF TGTGCCAGCAGCTTAGGCCGGGGCGGGAGAGTAGGAAACACCGGGGAGCTGTTTTTT
TRBJ2-5 NA TRBV5-4 TRBD1 CASSEGGSKETQYF TGTGCCAGCAGCGAAGGGGGCTCTAAAGAGACCCAGTACTTC
TRBJ1-2 NA TRBV11-2 NA CASSPRAGADYGYTF TGTGCCAGCAGCCCCCGGGCAGGGGCCGACTATGGCTACACCTTC
TRBJ2-7 NA TRBV11-2 TRBD1 CASRGQGFHEQYF TGTGCCAGCAGGGGACAGGGTTTCCACGAGCAGTACTTC
TRBJ1-5 NA TRBV28 NA CASREVGLQPQHF TGTGCCAGCAGGGAGGTTGGGTTACAGCCCCAGCATTTT